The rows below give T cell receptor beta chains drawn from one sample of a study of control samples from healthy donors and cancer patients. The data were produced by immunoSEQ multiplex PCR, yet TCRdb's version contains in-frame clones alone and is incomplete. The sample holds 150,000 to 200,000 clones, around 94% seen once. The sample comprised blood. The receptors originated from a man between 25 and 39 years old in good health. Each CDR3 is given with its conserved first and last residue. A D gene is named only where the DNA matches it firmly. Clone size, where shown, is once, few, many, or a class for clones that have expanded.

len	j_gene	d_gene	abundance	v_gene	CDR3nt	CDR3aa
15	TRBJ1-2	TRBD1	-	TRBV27	TGTGCCAGCAGTCCAGGGACAGGGGTCATCTATGGCTACACCTTC	CASSPGTGVIYGYTF
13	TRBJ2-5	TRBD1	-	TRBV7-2	TGTGCCAGCAGCGGACAGGGGGGACAGACCCAGTACTTC	CASSGQGGQTQYF
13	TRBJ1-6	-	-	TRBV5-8	TGTGCCAGCAGCAGGGACGTGAATTCACCCCTCCACTTT	CASSRDVNSPLHF
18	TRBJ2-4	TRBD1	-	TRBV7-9	TGTGCCAGCAGCTTGGGACAGGGGAAGATTCTAGCCAAAAACATTCAGTACTTC	CASSLGQGKILAKNIQYF
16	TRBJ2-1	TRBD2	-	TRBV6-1	TGTGCCAGCAGTGAAGAGAGCGGGGAAACGTACAATGAGCAGTTCTTC	CASSEESGETYNEQFF
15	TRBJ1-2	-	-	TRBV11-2	TGTGCCAGCAGCTCTAGCCCAGGGATAGAGTGGGGCTACACCTTC	CASSSSPGIEWGYTF
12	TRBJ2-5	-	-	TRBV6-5	TGTGCCAGCACCTCAAGTTGGGAGACCCAGTACTTC	CASTSSWETQYF
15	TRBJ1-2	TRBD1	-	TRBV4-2	TGTGCCAGCAGCCAATCTTTGGACAGGGAGTATGGCTACACCTTC	CASSQSLDREYGYTF
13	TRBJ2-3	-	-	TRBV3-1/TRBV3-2	TGTGCCAGCAGCCAATCCGGGGCCCAAGGAGGGTATTTT	CASSQSGAQGGYF
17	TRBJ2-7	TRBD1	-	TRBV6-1	TGTGCCAGCAGTGAAGTTGTCGGCAGGGGGACCCCCTACGAGCAGTACTTC	CASSEVVGRGTPYEQYF
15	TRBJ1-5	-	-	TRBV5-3	TGTGCCAGAAGCTTTGCAGGGAGAGGGGGGGAGCCCCAGCATTTT	CARSFAGRGGEPQHF
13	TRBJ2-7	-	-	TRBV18	TGTGCCAGCTCACTCGCACAGGGTAACGAGCAGTACTTC	CASSLAQGNEQYF
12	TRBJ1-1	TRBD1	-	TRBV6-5	TGTGCCAGCAGTTACAACCAGGGGGCGTCTTTCTTT	CASSYNQGASFF
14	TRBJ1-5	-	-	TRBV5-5	TGTGCCAGCAGCTGGGGATATAGCAATCAGCCCCAGCATTTT	CASSWGYSNQPQHF
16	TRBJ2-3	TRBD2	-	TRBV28	TGTGCCAGCAGGCCCGAGCGGGAGGGGGGCACAGATACGCAGTATTTT	CASRPEREGGTDTQYF
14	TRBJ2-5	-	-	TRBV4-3	TGCGCCAGCAGCCAAGATCGGGGTCTCCAGACCCAGTACTTC	CASSQDRGLQTQYF
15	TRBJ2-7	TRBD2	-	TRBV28	TGTGCCAGCAGTCCAACCCTGGGGGGGACCTACGAGCAGTACTTC	CASSPTLGGTYEQYF
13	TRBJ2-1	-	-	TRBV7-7	TGTGCCAGCAGCTTAGACCTCTACAATGAGCAGTTCTTC	CASSLDLYNEQFF
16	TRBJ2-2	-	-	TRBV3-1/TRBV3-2	TGTGCCAGCAGCCGCCGTGGGGGAGCGAACACCGGGGAGCTGTTTTTT	CASSRRGGANTGELFF
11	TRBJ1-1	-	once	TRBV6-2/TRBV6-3	TGTGCCAGCAGTGATTCGGGTGAAGCTTTCTTT	CASSDSGEAFF
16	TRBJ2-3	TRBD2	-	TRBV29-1	TGCAGCGTCGAAGACCGACTAGCGGGGAACACAGATACGCAGTATTTT	CSVEDRLAGNTDTQYF
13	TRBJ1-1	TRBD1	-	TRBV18	TGTGCCAGCTCACCCCGACAGGGGGGTGAAGCTTTCTTT	CASSPRQGGEAFF
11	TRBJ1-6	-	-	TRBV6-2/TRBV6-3	TGTGCCAGCAGTTATCGTTCACCCCTCCACTTT	CASSYRSPLHF
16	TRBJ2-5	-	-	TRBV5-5	TGTGCCAGCAGCTTGGCCGGACAGATGGCCCAAGAGACCCAGTACTTC	CASSLAGQMAQETQYF
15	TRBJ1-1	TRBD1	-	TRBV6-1	TGTGCCAGCAGTGAGGGGACAGCCATGAACACTGAAGCTTTCTTT	CASSEGTAMNTEAFF
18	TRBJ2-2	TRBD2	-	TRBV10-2	TGCGCCAGCAGTCAGCCCCTTGGACTAGCGGGGTCCACCGGGGAGCTGTTTTTT	CASSQPLGLAGSTGELFF
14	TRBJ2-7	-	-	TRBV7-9	TGTGCCAGCAGCTTAAGTGGACAGATCTACGAGCAGTACTTC	CASSLSGQIYEQYF
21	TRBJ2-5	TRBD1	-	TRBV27	TGTGCCAGCAGTTTATACGCCCCCGCCCTGACAGGGGGCTATCTTAAGGAGACCCAGTACTTC	CASSLYAPALTGGYLKETQYF
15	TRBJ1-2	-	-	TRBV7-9	TGTGCCAGCAGCTTAGGCGTGGACTGGAGGGATGGCTACACCTTC	CASSLGVDWRDGYTF
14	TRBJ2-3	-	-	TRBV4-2	TGTGCCAGCAGCCAGGTGCAGGGTACAGATACGCAGTATTTT	CASSQVQGTDTQYF
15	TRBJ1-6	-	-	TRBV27	TGTGCCAGCAGCCACTTCGGGACTTATAATTCACCCCTCCACTTT	CASSHFGTYNSPLHF
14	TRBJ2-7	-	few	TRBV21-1	TGTGCCAGCAGCAAAGTGGTAGCGGCCTACGAGCAGTACTTC	CASSKVVAAYEQYF
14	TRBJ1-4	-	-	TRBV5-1	TGCGCCAGCAGCATCCAGGATTATAATGAAAAACTGTTTTTT	CASSIQDYNEKLFF
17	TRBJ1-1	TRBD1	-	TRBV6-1	TGTGCCAGCAGTGCCCCAGTACAGGGGGCGAAGAACACTGAAGCTTTCTTT	CASSAPVQGAKNTEAFF
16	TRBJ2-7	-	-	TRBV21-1	TGTGCCAGCAGCGGTCTTCTAGCGGGAGTCCCCTACGAGCAGTACTTC	CASSGLLAGVPYEQYF
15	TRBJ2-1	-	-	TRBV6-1	TGTGCCAGCAGTGAAGCTCTGTCCTTTCCGAATGAGCAGTTCTTC	CASSEALSFPNEQFF
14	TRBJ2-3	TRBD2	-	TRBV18	TGTGCCACCCGTCCGGGACTAAGCACAGATACGCAGTATTTT	CATRPGLSTDTQYF
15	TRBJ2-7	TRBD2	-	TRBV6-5	TGTGCCAGCAGTTACACGGCGGGAGGGCTCGACGAGCAGTACTTC	CASSYTAGGLDEQYF
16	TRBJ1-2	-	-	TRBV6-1	TGTGCCAGCAGTGAAGTGGGGGCTCAGGGCACCTATGGCTACACCTTC	CASSEVGAQGTYGYTF
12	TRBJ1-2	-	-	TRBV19	TGTGCCAGTAGTTTGCCAGGGGAGAGCTACACCTTC	CASSLPGESYTF
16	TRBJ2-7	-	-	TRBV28	TGTGCCAGCAGTTTGCGGCCCCTGAGGCCATCCTACGAGCAGTACTTC	CASSLRPLRPSYEQYF
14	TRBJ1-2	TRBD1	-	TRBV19	TGTGCCAGTAGTGAGGACAGGGTTCTTCATGGCTACACCTTC	CASSEDRVLHGYTF
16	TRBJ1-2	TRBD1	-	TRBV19	TGTGCCAGTAGTATAGGGACAGGACCTTCTAACTATGGCTACACCTTC	CASSIGTGPSNYGYTF
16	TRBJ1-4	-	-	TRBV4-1	TGCGCCAGCAGCCAAGAGGGGCATTCAACTAATGAAAAACTGTTTTTT	CASSQEGHSTNEKLFF
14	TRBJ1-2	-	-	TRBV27	TGTGCCAGCAGTCAACTACAGGACGGTTATGGCTACACCTTC	CASSQLQDGYGYTF
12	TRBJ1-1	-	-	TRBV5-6	TGTGCCAGCAGCTTGGACCAGGGAGAAGCTTTCTTT	CASSLDQGEAFF
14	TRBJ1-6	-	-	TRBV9	TGTGCCAGCAGTGTCCAGGAAGGCCATTCACCCCTCCACTTT	CASSVQEGHSPLHF
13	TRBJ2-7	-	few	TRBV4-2	TGTGCCAGCAGCCAAAGGGACTCCTACGAGCAGTACTTC	CASSQRDSYEQYF
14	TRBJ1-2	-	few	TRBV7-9	TGTGCCAGCAGCGCCGGGACATCCAACTATGGCTACACCTTC	CASSAGTSNYGYTF